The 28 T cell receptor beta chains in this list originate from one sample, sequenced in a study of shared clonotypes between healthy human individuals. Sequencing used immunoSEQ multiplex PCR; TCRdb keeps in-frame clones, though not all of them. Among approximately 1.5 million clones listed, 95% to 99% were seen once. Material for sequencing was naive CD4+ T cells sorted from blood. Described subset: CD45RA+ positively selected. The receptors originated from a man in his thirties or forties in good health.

CDR3 DNA sequence: TGTGCCAGCTCACCACCTCGCCCCGGATTAAAGACAGATACGCAGTATTTT. Protein product: CASSPPRPGLKTDTQYF. This rearrangement joins TRBV18 to TRBJ2-3, with unresolved D. CDR3 length: 17 amino acids. The germline V gene has CDR1 KGHSH and CDR2 LQKENI. Trimming removed 0 bases from V and 3 bases from J, with 16 bases in between. The complete variable domain, with remaining parts taken from reference TRBV18 and TRBJ2-3, reads NAGVMQNPRHLVRRRGQEARLRCSPMKGHSHVYWYRQLPEEGLKFMVYLQKENIIDESGMPKERFSAEFPKEGPSILRIQQVVRGDSAAYFCASSPPRPGLKTDTQYFGPGTRLTVL.

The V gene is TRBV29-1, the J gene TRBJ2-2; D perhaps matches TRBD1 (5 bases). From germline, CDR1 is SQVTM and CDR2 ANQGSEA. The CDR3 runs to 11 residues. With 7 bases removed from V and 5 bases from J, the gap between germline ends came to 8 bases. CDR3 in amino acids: CSASGTGELFF. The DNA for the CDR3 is TGCAGCGCCTCAGGGACCGGGGAGCTGTTTTTT.

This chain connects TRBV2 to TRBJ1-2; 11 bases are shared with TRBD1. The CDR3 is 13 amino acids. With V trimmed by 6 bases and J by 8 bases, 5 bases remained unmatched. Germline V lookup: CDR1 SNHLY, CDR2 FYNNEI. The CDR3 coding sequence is TGTGCCAGCAGCGGGACAGGGGGTTTCGGCTACACCTTC. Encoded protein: CASSGTGGFGYTF.

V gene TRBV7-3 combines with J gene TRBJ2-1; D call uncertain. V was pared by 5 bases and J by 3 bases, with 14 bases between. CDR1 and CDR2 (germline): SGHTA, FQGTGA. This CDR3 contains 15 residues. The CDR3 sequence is CASSPSPRLYNEQFF. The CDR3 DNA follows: TGTGCCAGCAGCCCCAGTCCACGGCTCTACAATGAGCAGTTCTTC.

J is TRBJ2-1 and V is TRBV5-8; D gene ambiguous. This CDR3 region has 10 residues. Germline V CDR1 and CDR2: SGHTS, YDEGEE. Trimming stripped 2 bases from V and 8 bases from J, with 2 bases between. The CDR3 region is CASSFYEQFF. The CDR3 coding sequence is TGTGCCAGCAGCTTTTATGAGCAGTTCTTC.

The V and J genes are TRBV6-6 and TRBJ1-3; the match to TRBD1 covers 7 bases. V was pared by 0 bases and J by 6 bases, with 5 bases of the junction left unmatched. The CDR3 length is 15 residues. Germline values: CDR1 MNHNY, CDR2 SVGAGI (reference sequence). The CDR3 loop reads CASSYSRQGINTIYF. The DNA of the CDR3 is TGTGCCAGCAGTTACTCTCGACAGGGAATAAACACCATATATTTT.

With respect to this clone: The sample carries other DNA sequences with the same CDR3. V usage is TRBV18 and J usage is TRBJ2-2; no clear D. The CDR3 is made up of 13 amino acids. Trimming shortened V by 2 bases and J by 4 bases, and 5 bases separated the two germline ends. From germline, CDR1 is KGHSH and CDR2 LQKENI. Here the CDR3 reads CASSPRSTGELFF. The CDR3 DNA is TGTGCCAGCTCACCAAGATCCACCGGGGAGCTGTTTTTT.

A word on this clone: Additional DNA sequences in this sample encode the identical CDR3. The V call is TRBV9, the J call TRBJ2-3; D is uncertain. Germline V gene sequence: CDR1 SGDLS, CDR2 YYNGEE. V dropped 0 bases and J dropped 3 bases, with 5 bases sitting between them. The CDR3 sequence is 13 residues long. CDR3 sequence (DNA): TGTGCCAGCAGCGTAGCGGCGACAGATACGCAGTATTTT. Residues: CASSVAATDTQYF.

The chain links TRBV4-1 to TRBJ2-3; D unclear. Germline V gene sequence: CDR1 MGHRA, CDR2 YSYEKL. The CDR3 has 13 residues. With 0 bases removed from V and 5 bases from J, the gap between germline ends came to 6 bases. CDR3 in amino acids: CASSQDSGDTQYF. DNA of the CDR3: TGCGCCAGCAGCCAAGATTCCGGAGATACGCAGTATTTT.

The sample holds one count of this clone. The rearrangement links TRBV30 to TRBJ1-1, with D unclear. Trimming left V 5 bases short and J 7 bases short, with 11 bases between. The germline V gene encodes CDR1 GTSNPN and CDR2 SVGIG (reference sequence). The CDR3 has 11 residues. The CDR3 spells CAWGIGSEAFF. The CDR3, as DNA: TGTGCCTGGGGAATCGGGAGTGAAGCTTTCTTT. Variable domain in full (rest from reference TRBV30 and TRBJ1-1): SQTIHQWPATLVQPVGSPLSLECTVEGTSNPNLYWYRQAAGRGLQLLFYSVGIGQISSEVPQNLSASRPQDRQFILSSKKLLLSDSGFYLCAWGIGSEAFFGQGTRLTVV.

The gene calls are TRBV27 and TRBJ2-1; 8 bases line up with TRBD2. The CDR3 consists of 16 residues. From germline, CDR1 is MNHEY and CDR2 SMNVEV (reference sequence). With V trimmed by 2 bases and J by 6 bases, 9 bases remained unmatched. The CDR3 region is CASSLPGLAGLNEQFF. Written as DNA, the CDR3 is TGTGCCAGCAGTTTACCCGGGCTAGCGGGTCTCAATGAGCAGTTCTTC.

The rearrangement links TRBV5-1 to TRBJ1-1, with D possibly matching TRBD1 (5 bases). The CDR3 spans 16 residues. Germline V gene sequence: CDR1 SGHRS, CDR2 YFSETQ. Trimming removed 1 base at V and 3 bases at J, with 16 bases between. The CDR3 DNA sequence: TGCGCCAGCAGCTTGAGGACAAACCCCTCGGACACTGAAGCTTTCTTT. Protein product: CASSLRTNPSDTEAFF.

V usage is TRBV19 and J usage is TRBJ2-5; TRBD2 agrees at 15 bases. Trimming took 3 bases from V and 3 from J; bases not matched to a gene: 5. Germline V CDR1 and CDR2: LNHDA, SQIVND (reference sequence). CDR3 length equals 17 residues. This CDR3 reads CASSIQRTSGREETQYF. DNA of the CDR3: TGTGCCAGTAGTATTCAACGGACTAGCGGGAGGGAAGAGACCCAGTACTTC.

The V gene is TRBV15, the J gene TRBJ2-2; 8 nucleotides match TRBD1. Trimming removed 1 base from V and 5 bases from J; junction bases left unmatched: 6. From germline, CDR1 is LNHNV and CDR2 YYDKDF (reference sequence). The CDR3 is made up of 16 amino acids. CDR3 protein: CATSRVQGARTGELFF. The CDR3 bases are TGTGCCACCAGCAGAGTGCAGGGGGCGAGGACCGGGGAGCTGTTTTTT.

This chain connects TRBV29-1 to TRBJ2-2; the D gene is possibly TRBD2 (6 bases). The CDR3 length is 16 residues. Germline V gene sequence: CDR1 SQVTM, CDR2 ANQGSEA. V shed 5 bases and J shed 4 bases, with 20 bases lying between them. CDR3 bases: TGCAGCGTTCTTACCTTCAGCGGGTCTGGCACCGGGGAGCTGTTTTTT. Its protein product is CSVLTFSGSGTGELFF.

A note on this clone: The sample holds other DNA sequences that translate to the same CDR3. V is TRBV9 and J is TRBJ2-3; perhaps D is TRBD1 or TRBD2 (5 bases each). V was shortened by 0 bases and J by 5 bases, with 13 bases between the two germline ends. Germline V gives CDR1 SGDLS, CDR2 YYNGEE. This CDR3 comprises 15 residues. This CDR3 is CASSVAGLAGDTQYF. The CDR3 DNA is TGTGCCAGCAGCGTAGCAGGGCTAGCCGGAGATACGCAGTATTTT.

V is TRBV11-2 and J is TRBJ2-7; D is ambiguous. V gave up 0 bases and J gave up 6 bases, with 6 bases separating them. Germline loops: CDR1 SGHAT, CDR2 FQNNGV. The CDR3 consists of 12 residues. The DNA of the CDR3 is TGTGCCAGCAGCTTAGACAGGTCCGAGCAGTACTTC. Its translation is CASSLDRSEQYF.

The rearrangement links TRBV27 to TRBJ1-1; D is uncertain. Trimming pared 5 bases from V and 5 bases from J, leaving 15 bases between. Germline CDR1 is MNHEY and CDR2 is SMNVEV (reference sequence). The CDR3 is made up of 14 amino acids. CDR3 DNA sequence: TGTGCCAGCAGTCTGCGTCCGGGTGGGACTGAAGCTTTCTTT. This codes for CASSLRPGGTEAFF.

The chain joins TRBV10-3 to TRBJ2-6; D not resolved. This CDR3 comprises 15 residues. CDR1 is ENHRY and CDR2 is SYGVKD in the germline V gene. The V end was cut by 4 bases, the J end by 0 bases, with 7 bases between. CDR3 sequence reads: CAISVSGSGANVLTF. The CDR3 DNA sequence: TGTGCCATCAGTGTATCAGGCTCTGGGGCCAACGTCCTGACTTTC.

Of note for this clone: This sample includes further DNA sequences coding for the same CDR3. CDR3 DNA: TGTGCCAGCAGCCCCGGCGGTAACTATGGCTACACCTTC. As protein: CASSPGGNYGYTF. The V gene is TRBV28, the J gene TRBJ1-2, with D unclear. Germline CDR1 reads MDHEN; CDR2 reads SYDVKM. V lost 6 bases to trimming and J lost 1 base, with 9 bases between them. This CDR3 spans 13 amino acids.

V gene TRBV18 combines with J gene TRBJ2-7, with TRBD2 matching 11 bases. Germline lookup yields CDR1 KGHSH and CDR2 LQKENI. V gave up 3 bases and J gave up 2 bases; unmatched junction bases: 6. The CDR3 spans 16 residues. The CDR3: CASSPKSLAGAYEQYF. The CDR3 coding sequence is TGTGCCAGCTCACCCAAATCACTAGCGGGAGCCTACGAGCAGTACTTC.

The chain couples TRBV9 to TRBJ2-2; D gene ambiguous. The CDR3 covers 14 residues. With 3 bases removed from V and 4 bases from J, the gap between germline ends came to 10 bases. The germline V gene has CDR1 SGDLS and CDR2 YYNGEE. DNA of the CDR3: TGTGCCAGCAGCGAGGGTATAGGCACCGGGGAGCTGTTTTTT. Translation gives CASSEGIGTGELFF.

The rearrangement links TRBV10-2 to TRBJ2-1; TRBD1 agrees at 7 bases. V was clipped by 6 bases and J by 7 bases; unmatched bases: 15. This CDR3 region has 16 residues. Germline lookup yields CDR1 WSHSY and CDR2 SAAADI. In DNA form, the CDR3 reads TGCGCCAGCAGGGGGACAGCCAGGGAATGGGGGAATGAGCAGTTCTTC. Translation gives CASRGTAREWGNEQFF.

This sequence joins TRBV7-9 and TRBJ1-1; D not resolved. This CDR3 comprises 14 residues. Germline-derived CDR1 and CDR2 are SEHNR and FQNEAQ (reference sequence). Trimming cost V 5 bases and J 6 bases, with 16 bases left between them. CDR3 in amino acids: CASSAPPRRAEAFF. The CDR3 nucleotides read TGTGCCAGCAGCGCACCCCCCAGGAGGGCTGAAGCTTTCTTT.

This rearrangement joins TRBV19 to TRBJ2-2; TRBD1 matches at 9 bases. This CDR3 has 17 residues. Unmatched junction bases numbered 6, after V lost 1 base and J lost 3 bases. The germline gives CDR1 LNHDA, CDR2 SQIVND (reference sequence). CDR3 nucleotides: TGTGCCAGTAGTATAGTAGGAACAGGGGGCTACACCGGGGAGCTGTTTTTT. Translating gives CASSIVGTGGYTGELFF.

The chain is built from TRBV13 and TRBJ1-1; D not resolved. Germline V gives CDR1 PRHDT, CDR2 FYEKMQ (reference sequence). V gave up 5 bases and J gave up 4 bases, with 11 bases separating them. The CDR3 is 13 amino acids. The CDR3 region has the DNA TGTGCCAGCAGCCCCGGGCTTAGCACTGAAGCTTTCTTT. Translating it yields CASSPGLSTEAFF.

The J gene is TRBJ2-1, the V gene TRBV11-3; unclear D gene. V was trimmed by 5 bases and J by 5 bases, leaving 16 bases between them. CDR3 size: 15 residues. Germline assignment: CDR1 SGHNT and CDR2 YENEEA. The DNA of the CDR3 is TGTGCCAGCAGCCCCGGAGTTGGTTATAACAATGAGCAGTTCTTC. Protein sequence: CASSPGVGYNNEQFF.

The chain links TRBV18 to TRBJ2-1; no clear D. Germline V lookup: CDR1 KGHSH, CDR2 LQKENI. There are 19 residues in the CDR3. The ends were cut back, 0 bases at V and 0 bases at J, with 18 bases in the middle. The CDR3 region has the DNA TGTGCCAGCTCACCACCGCTTCACGGGCAGGATCGCTCCTACAATGAGCAGTTCTTC. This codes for CASSPPLHGQDRSYNEQFF.